A single TCR beta chain is shown here with its context. Cohort assignment relied on participant-reported clinical history. Those designated as exposed participants met a COVID-19 case within 2 weeks before study entry. The sample comes from a study of blood T cell repertoires in COVID-19. Study overall: The origin of the acute and convalescent COVID-19 samples was the United States, Italy and Spain.

As handled by the study authors: Using reference gene primer amplification, nucleated cell counts were estimated. TCRdb's table, derived via immunoSEQ multiplex PCR, lists solely in-frame clones and lacks some. V and J calls and clone size come straight from that table; D and trimming were deduced from the DNA. Here the sample spans 200,000 to 250,000 clones, 80% to 90% being singletons. CDR3 size: 14 residues. V was shortened by 2 bases and J by 6 bases, with 15 bases between the two germline ends. The V gene's germline CDR1 is SGHRS and CDR2 YFSETQ. This chain links TRBV5-1 with TRBJ2-7; D is perhaps TRBD1 (6 bases). The sequenced sample was PBMCs or T cells enriched from blood (not recorded which). The TCR originated in a woman aged 30 to 39 who had been exposed to COVID-19. CDR3 in amino acids: CASSFGQTSPEQYF. In nucleotides, the CDR3 is TGCGCCAGCAGCTTTGGACAGACTTCCCCCGAGCAGTACTTC.